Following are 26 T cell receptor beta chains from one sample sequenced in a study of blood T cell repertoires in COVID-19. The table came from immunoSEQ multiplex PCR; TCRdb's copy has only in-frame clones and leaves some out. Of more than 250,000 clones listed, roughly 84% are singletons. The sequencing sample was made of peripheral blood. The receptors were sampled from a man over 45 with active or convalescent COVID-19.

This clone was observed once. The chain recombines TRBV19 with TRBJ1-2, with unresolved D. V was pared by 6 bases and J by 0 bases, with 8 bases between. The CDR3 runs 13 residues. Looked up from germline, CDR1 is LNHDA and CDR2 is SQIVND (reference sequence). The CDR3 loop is CASSRHANYGYTF. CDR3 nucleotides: TGTGCCAGTAGCCGACACGCTAACTATGGCTACACCTTC. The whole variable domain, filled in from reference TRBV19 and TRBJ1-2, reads DGGITQSPKYLFRKEGQNVTLSCEQNLNHDAMYWYRQDPGQGLRLIYYSQIVNDFQKGDIAEGYSVSREKKESFPLTVTSAQKNPTAFYLCASSRHANYGYTFGSGTRLTVV.

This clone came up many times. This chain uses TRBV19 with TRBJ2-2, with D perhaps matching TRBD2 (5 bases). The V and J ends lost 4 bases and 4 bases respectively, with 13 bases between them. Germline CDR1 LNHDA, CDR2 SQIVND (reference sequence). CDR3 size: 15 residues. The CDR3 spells CASSTNRGGTGELFF. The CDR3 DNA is TGTGCCAGTAGTACCAACCGAGGAGGCACCGGGGAGCTGTTTTTT.

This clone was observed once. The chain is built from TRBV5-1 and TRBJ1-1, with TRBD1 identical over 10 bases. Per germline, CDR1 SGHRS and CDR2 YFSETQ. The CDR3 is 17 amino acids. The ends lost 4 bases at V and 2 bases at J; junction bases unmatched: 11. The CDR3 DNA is TGCGCCAGCAGCCCTAGGACAGGGGGGGCCCCTAACACTGAAGCTTTCTTT. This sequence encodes CASSPRTGGAPNTEAFF.

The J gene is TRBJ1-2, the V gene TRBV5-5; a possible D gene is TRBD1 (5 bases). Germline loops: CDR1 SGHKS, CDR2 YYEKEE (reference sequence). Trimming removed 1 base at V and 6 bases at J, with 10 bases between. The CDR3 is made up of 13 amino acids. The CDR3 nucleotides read TGTGCCAGCAGCTTGTCAGGGTGGGATGGCTACACCTTC. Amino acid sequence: CASSLSGWDGYTF. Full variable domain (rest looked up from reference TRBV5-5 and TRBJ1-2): DAGVTQSPTHLIKTRGQQVTLRCSPISGHKSVSWYQQVLGQGPQFIFQYYEKEERGRGNFPDRFSARQFPNYSSELNVNALLLGDSALYLCASSLSGWDGYTFGSGTRLTVV.

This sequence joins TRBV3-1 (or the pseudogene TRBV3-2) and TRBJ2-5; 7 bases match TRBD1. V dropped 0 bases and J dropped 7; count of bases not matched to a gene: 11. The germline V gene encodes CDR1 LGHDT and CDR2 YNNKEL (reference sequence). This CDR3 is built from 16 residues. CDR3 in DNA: TGTGCCAGCAGCCAAGAACGAGGGGGCACCGTCGCGACCCAGTACTTC. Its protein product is CASSQERGGTVATQYF.

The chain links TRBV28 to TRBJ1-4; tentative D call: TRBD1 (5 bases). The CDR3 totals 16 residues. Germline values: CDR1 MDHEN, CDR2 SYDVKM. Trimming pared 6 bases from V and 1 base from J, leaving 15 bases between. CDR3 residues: CASSSSGGGTNEKLFF. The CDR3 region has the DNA TGTGCCAGCAGCTCTTCTGGGGGAGGAACTAATGAAAAACTGTTTTTT. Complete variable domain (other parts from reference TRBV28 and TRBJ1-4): DVKVTQSSRYLVKRTGEKVFLECVQDMDHENMFWYRQDPGLGLRLIYFSYDVKMKEKGDIPEGYSVSREKKERFSLILESASTNQTSMYLCASSSSGGGTNEKLFFGSGTQLSVL.

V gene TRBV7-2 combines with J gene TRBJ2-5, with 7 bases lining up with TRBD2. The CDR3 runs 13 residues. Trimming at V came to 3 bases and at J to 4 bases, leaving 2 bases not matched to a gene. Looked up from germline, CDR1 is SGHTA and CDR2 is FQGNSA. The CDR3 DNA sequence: TGTGCCAGCAGCTTTTCGGGGGGAGAGACCCAGTACTTC. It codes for CASSFSGGETQYF.

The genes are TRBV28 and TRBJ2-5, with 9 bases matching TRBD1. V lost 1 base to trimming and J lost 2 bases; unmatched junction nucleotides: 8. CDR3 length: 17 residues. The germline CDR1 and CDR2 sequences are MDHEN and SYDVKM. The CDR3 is CASSLYADRGLQETQYF. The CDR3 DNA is TGTGCCAGCAGTTTATACGCGGACAGGGGCCTGCAAGAGACCCAGTACTTC.

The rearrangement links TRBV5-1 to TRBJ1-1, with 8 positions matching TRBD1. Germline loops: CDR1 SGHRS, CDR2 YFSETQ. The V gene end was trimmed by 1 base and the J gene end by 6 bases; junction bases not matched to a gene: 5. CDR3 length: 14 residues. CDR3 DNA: TGCGCCAGCAGCTTGTATGCAGGGGGCTCTGAAGCTTTCTTT. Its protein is CASSLYAGGSEAFF.

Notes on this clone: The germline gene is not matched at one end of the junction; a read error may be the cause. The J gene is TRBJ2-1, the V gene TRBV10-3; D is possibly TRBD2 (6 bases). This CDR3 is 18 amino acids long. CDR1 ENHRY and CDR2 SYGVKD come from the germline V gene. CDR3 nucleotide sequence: TGTGCCATCAGTAAGTCCAACCCCGGGACTCTCTCCTACAATGAGCAGTTCTTC. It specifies CAISKSNPGTLSYNEQFF.

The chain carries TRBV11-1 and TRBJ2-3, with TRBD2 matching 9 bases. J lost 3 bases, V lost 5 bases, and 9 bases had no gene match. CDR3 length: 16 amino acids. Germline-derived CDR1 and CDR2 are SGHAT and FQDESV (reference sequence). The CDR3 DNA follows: TGTGCCAGCAGCCCTAAGCGGGGGGCCCGAACAGATACGCAGTATTTT. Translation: CASSPKRGARTDTQYF.

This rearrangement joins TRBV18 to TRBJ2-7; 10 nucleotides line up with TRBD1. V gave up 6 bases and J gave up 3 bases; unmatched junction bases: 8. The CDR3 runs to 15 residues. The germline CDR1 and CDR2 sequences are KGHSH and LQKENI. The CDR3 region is CASSQPGQGSYEQYF. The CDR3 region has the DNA TGTGCCAGCTCGCAGCCGGGACAGGGGAGCTACGAGCAGTACTTC. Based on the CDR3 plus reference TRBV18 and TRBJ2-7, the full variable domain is NAGVMQNPRHLVRRRGQEARLRCSPMKGHSHVYWYRQLPEEGLKFMVYLQKENIIDESGMPKERFSAEFPKEGPSILRIQQVVRGDSAAYFCASSQPGQGSYEQYFGPGTRLTVT.

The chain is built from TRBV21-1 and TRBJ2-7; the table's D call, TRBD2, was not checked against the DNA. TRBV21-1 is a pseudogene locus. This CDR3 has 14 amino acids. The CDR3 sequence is CASSIGVGIYEQYF. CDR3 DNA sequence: TGTGCCAGCAGCATCGGGGTAGGAATTTACGAGCAGTACTTC.

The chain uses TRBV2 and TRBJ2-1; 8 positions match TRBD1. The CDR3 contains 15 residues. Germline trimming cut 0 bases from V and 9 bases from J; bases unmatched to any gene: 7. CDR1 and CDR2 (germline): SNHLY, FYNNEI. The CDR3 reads CASSEAGQEWGEQFF. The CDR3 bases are TGTGCCAGCAGTGAAGCGGGACAGGAGTGGGGTGAGCAGTTCTTC.

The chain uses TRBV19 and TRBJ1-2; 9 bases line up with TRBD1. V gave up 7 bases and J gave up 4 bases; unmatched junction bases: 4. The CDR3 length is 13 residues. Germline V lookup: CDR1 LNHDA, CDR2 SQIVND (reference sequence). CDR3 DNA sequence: TGTGCCAGTACCGCGGACAGGGGCTATGGCTACACCTTC. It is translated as CASTADRGYGYTF.

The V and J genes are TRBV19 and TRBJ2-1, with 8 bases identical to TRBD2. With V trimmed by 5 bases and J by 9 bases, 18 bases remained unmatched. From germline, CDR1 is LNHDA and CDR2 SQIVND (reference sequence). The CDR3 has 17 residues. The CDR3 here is CASSLNMAGGGRAEQFF. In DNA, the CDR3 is TGTGCCAGTAGTTTAAATATGGCTGGCGGGGGGAGGGCTGAGCAGTTCTTC. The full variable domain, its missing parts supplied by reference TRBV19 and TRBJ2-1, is DGGITQSPKYLFRKEGQNVTLSCEQNLNHDAMYWYRQDPGQGLRLIYYSQIVNDFQKGDIAEGYSVSREKKESFPLTVTSAQKNPTAFYLCASSLNMAGGGRAEQFFGPGTRLTVL.

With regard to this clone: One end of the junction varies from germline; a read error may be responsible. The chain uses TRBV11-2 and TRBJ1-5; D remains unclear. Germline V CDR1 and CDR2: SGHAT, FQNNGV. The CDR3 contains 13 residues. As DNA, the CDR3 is TGTGCCAGCAGCTTAGGAAGCACTCAGCCCCAGCATTTT. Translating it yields CASSLGSTQPQHF.

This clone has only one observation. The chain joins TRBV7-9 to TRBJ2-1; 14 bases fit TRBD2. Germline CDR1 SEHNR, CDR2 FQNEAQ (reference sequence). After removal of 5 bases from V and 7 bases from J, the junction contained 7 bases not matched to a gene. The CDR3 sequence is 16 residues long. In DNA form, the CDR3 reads TGTGCCAGCAGCGCTCCGGGACTAGCGGGAGTAAATGAGCAGTTCTTC. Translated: CASSAPGLAGVNEQFF.

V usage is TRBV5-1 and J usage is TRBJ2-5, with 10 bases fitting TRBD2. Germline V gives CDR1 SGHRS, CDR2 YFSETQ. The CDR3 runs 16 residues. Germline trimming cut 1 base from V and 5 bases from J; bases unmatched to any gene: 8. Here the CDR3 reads CASSLTSGDVFETQYF. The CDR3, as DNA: TGCGCCAGCAGCTTGACTAGCGGGGATGTTTTTGAGACCCAGTACTTC. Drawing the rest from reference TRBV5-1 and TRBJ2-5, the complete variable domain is KAGVTQTPRYLIKTRGQQVTLSCSPISGHRSVSWYQQTPGQGLQFLFEYFSETQRNKGNFPGRFSGRQFSNSRSEMNVSTLELGDSALYLCASSLTSGDVFETQYFGPGTRLLVL.

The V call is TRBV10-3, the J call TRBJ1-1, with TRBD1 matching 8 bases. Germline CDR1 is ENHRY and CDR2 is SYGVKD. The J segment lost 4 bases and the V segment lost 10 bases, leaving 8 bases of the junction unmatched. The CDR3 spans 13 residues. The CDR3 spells CATNRGEGTEAFF. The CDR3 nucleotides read TGTGCCACCAACAGGGGGGAAGGCACTGAAGCTTTCTTT.

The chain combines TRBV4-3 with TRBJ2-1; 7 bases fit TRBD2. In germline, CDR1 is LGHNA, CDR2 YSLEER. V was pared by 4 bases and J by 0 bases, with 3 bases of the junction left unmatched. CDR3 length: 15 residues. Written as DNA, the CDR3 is TGCGCCAGCAGCCTTGAGCGGGACTCCTACAATGAGCAGTTCTTC. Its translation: CASSLERDSYNEQFF.

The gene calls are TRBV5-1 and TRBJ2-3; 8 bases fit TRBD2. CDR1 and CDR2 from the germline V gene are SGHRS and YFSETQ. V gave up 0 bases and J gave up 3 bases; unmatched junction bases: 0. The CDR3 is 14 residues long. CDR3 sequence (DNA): TGCGCCAGCAGCTTGGAGCGGGAGACAGATACGCAGTATTTT. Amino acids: CASSLERETDTQYF.

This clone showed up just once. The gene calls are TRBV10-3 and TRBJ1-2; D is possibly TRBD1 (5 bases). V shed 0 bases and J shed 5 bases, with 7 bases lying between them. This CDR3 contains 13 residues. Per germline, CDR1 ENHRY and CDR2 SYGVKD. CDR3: CAISESRGYGYTF. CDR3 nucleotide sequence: TGTGCCATCAGTGAGTCACGGGGGTATGGCTACACCTTC.

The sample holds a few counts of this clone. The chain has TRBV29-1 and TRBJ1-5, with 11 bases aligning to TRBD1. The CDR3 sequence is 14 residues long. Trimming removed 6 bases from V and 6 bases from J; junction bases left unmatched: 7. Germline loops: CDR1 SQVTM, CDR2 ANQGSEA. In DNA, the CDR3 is TGCAGCGTCGCCAACGGGACAGGGGGTCAGCCCCAGCATTTT. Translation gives CSVANGTGGQPQHF.

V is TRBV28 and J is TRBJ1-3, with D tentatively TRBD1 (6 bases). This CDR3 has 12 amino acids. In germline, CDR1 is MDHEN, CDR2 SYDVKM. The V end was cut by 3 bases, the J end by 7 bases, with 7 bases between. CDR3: CASSFQGNTIYF. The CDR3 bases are TGTGCCAGCAGTTTTCAGGGGAACACCATATATTTT.

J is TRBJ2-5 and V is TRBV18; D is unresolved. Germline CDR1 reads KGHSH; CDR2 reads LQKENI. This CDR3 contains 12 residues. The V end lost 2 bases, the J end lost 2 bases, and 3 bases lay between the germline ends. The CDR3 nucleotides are TGTGCCAGCTCACCATCGCAAGAGACCCAGTACTTC. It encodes CASSPSQETQYF. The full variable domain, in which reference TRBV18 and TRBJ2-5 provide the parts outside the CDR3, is NAGVMQNPRHLVRRRGQEARLRCSPMKGHSHVYWYRQLPEEGLKFMVYLQKENIIDESGMPKERFSAEFPKEGPSILRIQQVVRGDSAAYFCASSPSQETQYFGPGTRLLVL.